These 2 T cell receptor beta chains came from one sample sequenced in a study of blood T cell repertoires in COVID-19. Libraries were prepared by immunoSEQ multiplex PCR; TCRdb keeps only in-frame clonotypes and omits some of them. The sample consists of roughly 220,000 clones, 80% to 85% of them appearing once. The sequencing sample was made of peripheral blood. Receptors originate from a woman older than 75 with COVID-19, enrolled during active disease.

This chain connects TRBV7-3 to TRBJ2-2, with 7 positions matching TRBD2. The CDR3 is 14 residues long. From germline, CDR1 is SGHTA and CDR2 FQGTGA. V was pared by 7 bases and J by 6 bases, with 8 bases of the junction left unmatched. The chain's CDR3 is CASTHGSGAGELFF. The DNA of the CDR3 is TGTGCCAGCACCCACGGAAGCGGGGCCGGGGAGCTGTTTTTT.

This chain's CDR3 is CASSPTLTGKPLRQPQHF. Written as DNA, the CDR3 is TGTGCCAGCAGTCCGACCCTCACAGGCAAACCGCTAAGGCAGCCCCAGCATTTT. The chain has TRBV11-3 and TRBJ1-5; possible D gene TRBD1, 5 bases. In germline, CDR1 is SGHNT, CDR2 YENEEA. The CDR3 totals 18 residues. V lost 6 bases to trimming and J lost 7 bases, with 28 bases between them.